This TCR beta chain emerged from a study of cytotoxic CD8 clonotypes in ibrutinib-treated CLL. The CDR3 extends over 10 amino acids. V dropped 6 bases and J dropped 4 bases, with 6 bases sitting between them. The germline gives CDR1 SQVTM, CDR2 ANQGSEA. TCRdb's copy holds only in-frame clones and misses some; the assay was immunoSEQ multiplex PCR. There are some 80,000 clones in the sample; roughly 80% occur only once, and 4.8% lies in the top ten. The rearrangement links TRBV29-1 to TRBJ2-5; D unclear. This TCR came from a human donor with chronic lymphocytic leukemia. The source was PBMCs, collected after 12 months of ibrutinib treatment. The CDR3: CSVALETQYF. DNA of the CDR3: TGCAGCGTCGCACTAGAGACCCAGTACTTC.